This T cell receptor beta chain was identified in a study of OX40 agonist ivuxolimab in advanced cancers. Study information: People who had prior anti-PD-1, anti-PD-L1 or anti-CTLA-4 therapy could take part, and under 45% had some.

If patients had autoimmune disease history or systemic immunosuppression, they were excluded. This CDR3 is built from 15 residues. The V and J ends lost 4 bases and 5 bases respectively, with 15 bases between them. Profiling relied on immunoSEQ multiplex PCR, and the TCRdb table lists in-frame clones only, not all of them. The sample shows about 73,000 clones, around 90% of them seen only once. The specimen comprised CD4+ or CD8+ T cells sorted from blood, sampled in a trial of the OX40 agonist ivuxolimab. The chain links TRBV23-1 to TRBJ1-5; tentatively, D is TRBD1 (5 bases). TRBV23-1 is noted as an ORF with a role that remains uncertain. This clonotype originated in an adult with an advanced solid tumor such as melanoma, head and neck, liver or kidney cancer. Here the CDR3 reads CASSRLRDLDQPQHF. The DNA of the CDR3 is TGCGCCAGCAGTCGTCTCCGGGACCTTGATCAGCCCCAGCATTTT.